This TCR beta chain was recorded in a study of blood T cell repertoires in COVID-19. Authors' methods: Estimated nucleated cell counts came from reference gene primer amplification. Assay used: immunoSEQ multiplex PCR; TCRdb lists only in-frame clones, some missing. The V and J calls and clone size are taken from that table; D and trimming were inferred from the DNA. The sample yields around 25,000 clones, 65% to 90% seen once. V dropped 3 bases and J dropped 7 bases, with 22 bases sitting between them. This CDR3 region has 17 residues. Germline loops: CDR1 SGHVS, CDR2 FNYEAQ. Sequencing was performed on peripheral blood. This receptor was obtained from a man aged 70 or older with active COVID-19. V usage is TRBV7-6 and J usage is TRBJ2-1, with TRBD2 as a possible D gene (6 bases). DNA of the CDR3: TGTGCCAGCAGCTTCTCGCTAGCGCAAATTTACGGGAATGAGCAGTTCTTC. It encodes CASSFSLAQIYGNEQFF.